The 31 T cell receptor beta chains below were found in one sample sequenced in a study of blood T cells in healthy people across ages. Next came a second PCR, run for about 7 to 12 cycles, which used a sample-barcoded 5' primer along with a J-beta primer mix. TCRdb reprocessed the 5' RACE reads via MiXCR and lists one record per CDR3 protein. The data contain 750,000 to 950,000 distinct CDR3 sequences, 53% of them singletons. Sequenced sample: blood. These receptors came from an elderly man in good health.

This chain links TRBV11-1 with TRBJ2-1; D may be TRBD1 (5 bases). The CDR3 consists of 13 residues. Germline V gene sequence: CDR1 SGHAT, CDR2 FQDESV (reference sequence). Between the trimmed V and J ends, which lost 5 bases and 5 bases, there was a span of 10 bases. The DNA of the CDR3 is TGTGCCAGCAGCACCCGACAGAACAATGAGCAGTTCTTC. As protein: CASSTRQNNEQFF. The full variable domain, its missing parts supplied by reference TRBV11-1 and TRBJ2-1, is EAEVAQSPRYKITEKSQAVAFWCDPISGHATLYWYRQILGQGPELLVQFQDESVVDDSQLPKDRFSAERLKGVDSTLKIQPAELGDSAMYLCASSTRQNNEQFFGPGTRLTVL.

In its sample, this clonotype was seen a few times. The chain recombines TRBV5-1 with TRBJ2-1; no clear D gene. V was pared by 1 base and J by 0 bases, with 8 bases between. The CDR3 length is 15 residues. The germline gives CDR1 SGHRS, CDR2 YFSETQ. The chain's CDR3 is CASSLNLGSYNEQFF. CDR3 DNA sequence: TGCGCCAGCAGCTTGAATCTTGGCTCCTACAATGAGCAGTTCTTC.

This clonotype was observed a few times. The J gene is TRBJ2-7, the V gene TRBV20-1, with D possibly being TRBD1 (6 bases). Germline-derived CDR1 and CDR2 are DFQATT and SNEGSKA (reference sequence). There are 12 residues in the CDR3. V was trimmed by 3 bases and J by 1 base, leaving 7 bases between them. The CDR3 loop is CSASGQSYEQYF. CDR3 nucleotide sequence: TGCAGTGCTAGTGGACAGTCCTACGAGCAGTACTTC.

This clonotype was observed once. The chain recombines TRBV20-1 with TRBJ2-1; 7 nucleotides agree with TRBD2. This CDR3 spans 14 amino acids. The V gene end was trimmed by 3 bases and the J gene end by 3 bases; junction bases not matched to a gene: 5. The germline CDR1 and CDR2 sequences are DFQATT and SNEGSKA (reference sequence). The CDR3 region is CSASGGSGYNEQFF. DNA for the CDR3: TGCAGTGCTAGCGGGGGGTCGGGCTACAATGAGCAGTTCTTC.

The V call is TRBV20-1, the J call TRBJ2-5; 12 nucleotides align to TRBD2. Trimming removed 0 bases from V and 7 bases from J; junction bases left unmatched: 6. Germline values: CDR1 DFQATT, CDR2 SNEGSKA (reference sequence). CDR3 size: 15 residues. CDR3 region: CSARERTSGTRTQYF. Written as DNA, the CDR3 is TGCAGTGCTAGAGAGAGGACTAGCGGGACCAGGACCCAGTACTTC.

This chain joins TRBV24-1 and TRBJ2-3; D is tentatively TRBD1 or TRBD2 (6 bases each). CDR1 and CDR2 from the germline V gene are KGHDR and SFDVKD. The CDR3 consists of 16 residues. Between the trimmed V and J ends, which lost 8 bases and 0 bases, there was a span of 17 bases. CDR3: CATTAGTGASTDTQYF. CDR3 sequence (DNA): TGTGCCACCACCGCGGGGACGGGGGCTAGCACAGATACGCAGTATTTT.

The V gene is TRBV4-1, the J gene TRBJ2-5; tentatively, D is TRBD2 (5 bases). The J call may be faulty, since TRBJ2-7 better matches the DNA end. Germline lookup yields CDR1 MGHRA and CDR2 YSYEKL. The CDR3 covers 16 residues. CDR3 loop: CASSQEVEVYRDEQYF. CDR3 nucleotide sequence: TGCGCCAGCAGCCAAGAGGTGGAGGTCTATAGGGACGAGCAGTACTTC.

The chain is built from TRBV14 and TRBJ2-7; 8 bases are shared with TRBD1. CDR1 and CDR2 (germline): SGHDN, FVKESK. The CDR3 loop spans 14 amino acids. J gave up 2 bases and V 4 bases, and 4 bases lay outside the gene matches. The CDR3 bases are TGTGCCAGCAGCCCTTACAGGGGGGCCTACGAGCAGTACTTC. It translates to CASSPYRGAYEQYF. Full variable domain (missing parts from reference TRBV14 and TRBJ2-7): EAGVTQFPSHSVIEKGQTVTLRCDPISGHDNLYWYRRVMGKEIKFLLHFVKESKQDESGMPNNRFLAERTGGTYSTLKVQPAELEDSGVYFCASSPYRGAYEQYFGPGTRLTVT.

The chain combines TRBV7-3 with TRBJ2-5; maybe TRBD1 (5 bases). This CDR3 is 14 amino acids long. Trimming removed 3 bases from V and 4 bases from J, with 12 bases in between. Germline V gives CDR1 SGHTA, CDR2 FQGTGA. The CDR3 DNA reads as TGTGCCAGCAGCTTGGCAGGGCTTCCAGAGACCCAGTACTTC. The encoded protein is CASSLAGLPETQYF. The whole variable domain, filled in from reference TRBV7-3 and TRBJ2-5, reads GAGVSQTPSNKVTEKGKYVELRCDPISGHTALYWYRQSLGQGPEFLIYFQGTGAADDSGLPNDRFFAVRPEGSVSTLKIQRTERGDSAVYLCASSLAGLPETQYFGPGTRLLVL.

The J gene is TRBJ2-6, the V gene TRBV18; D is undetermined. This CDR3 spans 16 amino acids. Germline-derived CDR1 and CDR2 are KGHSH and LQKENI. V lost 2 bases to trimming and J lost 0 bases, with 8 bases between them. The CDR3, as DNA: TGTGCCAGCTCACCAGACCGGATCTCTGGGGCCAACGTCCTGACTTTC. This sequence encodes CASSPDRISGANVLTF.

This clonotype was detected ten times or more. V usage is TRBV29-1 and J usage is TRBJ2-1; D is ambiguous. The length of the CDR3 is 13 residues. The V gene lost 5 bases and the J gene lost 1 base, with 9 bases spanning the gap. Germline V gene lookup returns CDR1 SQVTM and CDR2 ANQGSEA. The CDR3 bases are TGCAGCGTTCTAACGGTGTCCTACAATGAGCAGTTCTTC. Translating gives CSVLTVSYNEQFF.

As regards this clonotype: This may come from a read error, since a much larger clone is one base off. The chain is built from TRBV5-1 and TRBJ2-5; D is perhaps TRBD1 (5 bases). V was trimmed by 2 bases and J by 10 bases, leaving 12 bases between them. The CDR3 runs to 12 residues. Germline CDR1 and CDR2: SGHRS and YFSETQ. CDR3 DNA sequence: TGCGCCAGCAGCTTCGGGCAGGGTAGCCAGTACTTC. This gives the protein CASSFGQGSQYF.

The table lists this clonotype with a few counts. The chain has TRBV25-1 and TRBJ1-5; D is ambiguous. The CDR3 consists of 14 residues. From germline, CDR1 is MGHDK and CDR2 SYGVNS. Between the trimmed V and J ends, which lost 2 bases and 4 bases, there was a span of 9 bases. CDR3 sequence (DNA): TGTGCCAGCAGTGAAATGGGCAGGAATCAGCCCCAGCATTTT. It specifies CASSEMGRNQPQHF.

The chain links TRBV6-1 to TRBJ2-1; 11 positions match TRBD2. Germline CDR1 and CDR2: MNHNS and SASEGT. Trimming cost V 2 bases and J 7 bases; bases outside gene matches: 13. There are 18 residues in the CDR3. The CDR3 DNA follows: TGTGCCAGCAGTGAATCGGGTAGGAAACTAGCGGGAGAGAATGAGCAGTTCTTC. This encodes CASSESGRKLAGENEQFF.

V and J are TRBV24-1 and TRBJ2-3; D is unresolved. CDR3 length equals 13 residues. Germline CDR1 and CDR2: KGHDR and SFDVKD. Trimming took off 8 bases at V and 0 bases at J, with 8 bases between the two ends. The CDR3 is CATKQRSTDTQYF. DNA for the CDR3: TGTGCCACCAAACAACGGAGCACAGATACGCAGTATTTT.

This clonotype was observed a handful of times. CDR3 amino acids: CSVASAVGFEQYF. The CDR3 region has the DNA TGCAGCGTTGCCTCGGCTGTCGGGTTCGAGCAGTACTTC. The gene calls are TRBV29-1 and TRBJ2-7; D is uncertain. The germline gives CDR1 SQVTM, CDR2 ANQGSEA. The CDR3 loop spans 13 amino acids. V lost 4 bases, J lost 6 bases, and 16 bases lay in between.

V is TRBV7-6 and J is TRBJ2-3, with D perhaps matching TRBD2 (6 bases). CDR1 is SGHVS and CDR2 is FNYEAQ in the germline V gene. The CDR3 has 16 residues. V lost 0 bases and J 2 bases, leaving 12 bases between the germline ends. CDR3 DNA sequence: TGTGCCAGCAGCTTAGCCGGTCGGGGGACCACAGATACGCAGTATTTT. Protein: CASSLAGRGTTDTQYF.

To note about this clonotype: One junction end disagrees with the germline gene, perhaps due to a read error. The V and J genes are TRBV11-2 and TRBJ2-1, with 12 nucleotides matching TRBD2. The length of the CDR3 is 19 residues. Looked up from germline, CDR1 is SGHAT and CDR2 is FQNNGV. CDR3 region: CASSLGGLAGGSSYNEQFF. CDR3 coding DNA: TGTGCTAGCAGCTTAGGTGGGCTAGCGGGAGGGAGCTCCTACAATGAGCAGTTCTTC.

The CDR3 protein is CASSGRDRPYSPLHF. Here the CDR3 DNA reads TGTGCCAGCAGTGGCCGTGACAGGCCATATTCACCCCTCCACTTT. The chain joins TRBV25-1 to TRBJ1-6, with a weak D call TRBD1 (6 bases). V dropped 4 bases and J dropped 8 bases, with 15 bases sitting between them. The CDR3 has 15 residues. CDR1 and CDR2 (germline): MGHDK, SYGVNS.

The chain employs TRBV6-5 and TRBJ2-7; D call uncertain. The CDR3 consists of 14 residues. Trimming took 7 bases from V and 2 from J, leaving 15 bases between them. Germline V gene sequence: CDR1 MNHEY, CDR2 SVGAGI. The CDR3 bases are TGTGCCAGCATGCGAGCCGGGCTAACCTACGAGCAGTACTTC. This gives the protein CASMRAGLTYEQYF.

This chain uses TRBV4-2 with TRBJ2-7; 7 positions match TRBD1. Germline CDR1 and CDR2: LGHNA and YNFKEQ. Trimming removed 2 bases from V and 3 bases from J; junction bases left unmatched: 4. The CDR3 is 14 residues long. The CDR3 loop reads CASSQWDSDYEQYF. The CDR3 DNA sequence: TGTGCCAGCAGCCAATGGGACAGTGACTACGAGCAGTACTTC.

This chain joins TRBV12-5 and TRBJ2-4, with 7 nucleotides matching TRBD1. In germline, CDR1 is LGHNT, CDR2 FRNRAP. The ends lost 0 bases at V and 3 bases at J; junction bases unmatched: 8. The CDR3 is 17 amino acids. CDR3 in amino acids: CASGLVVGGDLKNIQYF. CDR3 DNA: TGTGCTAGTGGTTTGGTTGTAGGGGGCGATCTCAAAAACATTCAGTACTTC. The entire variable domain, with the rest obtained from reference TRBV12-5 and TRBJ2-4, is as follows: DARVTQTPRHKVTEMGQEVTMRCQPILGHNTVFWYRQTMMQGLELLAYFRNRAPLDDSGMPKDRFSAEMPDATLATLKIQPSEPRDSAVYFCASGLVVGGDLKNIQYFGAGTRLSVL.

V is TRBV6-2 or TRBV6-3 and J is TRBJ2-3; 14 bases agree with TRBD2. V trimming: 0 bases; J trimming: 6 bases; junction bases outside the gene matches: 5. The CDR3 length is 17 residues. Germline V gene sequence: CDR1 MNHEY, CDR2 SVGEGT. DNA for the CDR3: TGTGCCAGCAGTTACTCGACTAGCGGGAGGGCCTCGGATACGCAGTATTTT. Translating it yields CASSYSTSGRASDTQYF.

CDR3 in amino acids: CASSLPGLLSYEQYF. The DNA of the CDR3 is TGTGCCAGCAGCCTACCGGGACTACTATCCTACGAGCAGTACTTC. The chain combines TRBV7-8 with TRBJ2-7; 7 bases line up with TRBD2. Germline trimming cut 5 bases from V and 1 base from J; bases unmatched to any gene: 8. This CDR3 is 15 amino acids long. Per the germline V gene, CDR1 is SGHVS and CDR2 is FQNEAQ.

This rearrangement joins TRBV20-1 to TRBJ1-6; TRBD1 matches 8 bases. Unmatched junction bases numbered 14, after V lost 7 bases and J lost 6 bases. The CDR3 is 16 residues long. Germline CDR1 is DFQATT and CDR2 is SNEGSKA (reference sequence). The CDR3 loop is CSVASARGQGNSPLHF. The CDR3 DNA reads TGCAGTGTAGCCAGTGCCAGGGGGCAGGGTAATTCACCCCTCCACTTT.

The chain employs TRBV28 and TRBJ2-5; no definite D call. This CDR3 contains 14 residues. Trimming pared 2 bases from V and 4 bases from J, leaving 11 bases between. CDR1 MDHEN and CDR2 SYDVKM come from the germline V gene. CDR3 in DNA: TGTGCCAGCAGTTTACGCAGACTGACAGAGACCCAGTACTTC. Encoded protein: CASSLRRLTETQYF.

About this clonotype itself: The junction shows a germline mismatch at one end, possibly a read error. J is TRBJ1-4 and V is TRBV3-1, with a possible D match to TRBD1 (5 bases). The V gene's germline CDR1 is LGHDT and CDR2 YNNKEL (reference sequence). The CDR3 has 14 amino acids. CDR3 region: CASSQGGWNEKLFF. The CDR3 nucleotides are TGTGCCAGCAGCCAAGGGGGCTGGAATGAAAAGCTGTTTTTT.

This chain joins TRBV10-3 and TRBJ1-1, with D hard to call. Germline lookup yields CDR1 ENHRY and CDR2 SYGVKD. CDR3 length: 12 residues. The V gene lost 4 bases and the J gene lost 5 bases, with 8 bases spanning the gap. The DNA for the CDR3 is TGTGCCATCAGTGGGTCGGGGACTGAAGCTTTCTTT. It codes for CAISGSGTEAFF.

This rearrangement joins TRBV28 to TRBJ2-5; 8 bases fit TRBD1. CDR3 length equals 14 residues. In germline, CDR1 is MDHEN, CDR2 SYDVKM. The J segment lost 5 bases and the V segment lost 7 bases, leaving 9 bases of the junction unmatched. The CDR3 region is CASTSRGLGETQYF. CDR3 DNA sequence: TGTGCCAGCACATCCAGGGGGCTCGGGGAGACCCAGTACTTC.

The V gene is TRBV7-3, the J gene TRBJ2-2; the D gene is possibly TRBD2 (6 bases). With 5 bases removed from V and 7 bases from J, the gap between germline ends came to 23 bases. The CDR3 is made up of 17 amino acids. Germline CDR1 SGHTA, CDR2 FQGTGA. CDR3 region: CASSLRAAGWGYGELFF. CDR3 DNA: TGTGCCAGCAGCCTCAGGGCGGCGGGATGGGGTTACGGGGAGCTGTTTTTT.

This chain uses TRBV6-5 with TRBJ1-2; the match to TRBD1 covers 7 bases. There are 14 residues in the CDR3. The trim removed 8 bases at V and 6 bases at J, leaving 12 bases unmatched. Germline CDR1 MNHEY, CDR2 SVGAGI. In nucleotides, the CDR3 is TGTGCCAGCTCCTTGTCCTTCAGGGGGAATGGCTACACCTTC. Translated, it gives CASSLSFRGNGYTF.